This T cell receptor (beta chain) was identified during a study of T-cell reconstitution after alpha-beta-depleted transplantation in children listed by TCRdb under 2016. Describing the broader study: Using TCR repertoire profiling, the study followed T-cell immune reconstitution in a quantitative way in children after TCRalphabeta/CD19-depleted allogeneic hematopoietic cell transplantation.

Measured from the cysteine to the phenylalanine, the CDR3 is 18 residues long. Left in the record is the CDR3 DNA by itself, 54 bases read in frame from the first base. CDR1 and CDR2 (SGHVS, FQNEAQ) derive from the germline V gene. Trimming removed 1 base from V and 3 bases from J, leaving 19 bases between the germline ends. The full study reports these points: Apparently early alphabetaT-cell count recovery about two months after transplant reportedly relied on only several hundred rapidly expanded clones derived from non-depleted graft cells. Hyperexpanded clone frequencies declined over subsequent months; after one year, T-cell counts and TCRbeta diversity were mostly attributed to newly produced T cells. The high TCRbeta diversity at day 60 in some patients was ascribed to recipient T cells and intrathymic progenitors that had survived conditioning.

Interpreted using the paper, the treatment or condition label stands for: allogeneic hematopoietic cell transplantation with graft depleted of TCRalphabeta T cells and CD19 B cells. The children who served as transplant recipients had been given grafts of TCRalphabeta/CD19-depleted allogeneic hematopoietic cells. Regarding this clonotype: The clone's antigen remains unknown. The record has no base qualities; no much larger clone is one base away.

The library was prepared using PCR. The instrument given in TCRdb is Illumina HiSeq 2500. To normalize quantification of the TCRbeta repertoire, the TCR libraries were built with molecular barcoding that relied on unique molecular identifiers. In TCRdb, the public reads were trimmed at Q25 with fastp and aligned with MiXCR, with productive beta chains retained. Rows are unified per CDR3 protein, each entry keeping the most common DNA and genes. The sample records 90,000 to 100,000 distinct CDR3 sequences, about 22% of which are singletons. About a fifth of the sample is held by the ten biggest clonotypes.

Sequencing was performed on PBMCs, taken before TCRalphabeta/CD19-depleted stem cell transplant. The source of this sequence is a boy aged 2 to 10 with acute lymphoblastic leukemia, due to receive a stem cell transplant. The V and J genes are TRBV7-8 and TRBJ2-1; the D gene is possibly TRBD1, with 5 bases matching. Here the CDR3 is given as CASSLVGGKDIVYNEQFF. DNA sequence: TGTGCCAGCAGCTTAGTCGGTGGAAAGGACATCGTCTACAATGAGCAGTTCTTC.